This is a list of T cell receptor beta chains from one sample in a study of brain metastases from non-small cell lung cancer. Assay: immunoSEQ multiplex PCR; the TCRdb copy retains only in-frame clones and omits some. The top ten hold 4% to 5% of the sample, which has around 1,600 clones, roughly nine tenths seen once. The sequencing input was tissue from a brain metastasis. These receptors all stem from a donor older than 35 with non-small cell lung cancer. Each CDR3 is given with its conserved first and last residue. The D gene is left open where the match is weak. Rows give clone size only sometimes, using once, few, many, or a class for an expanded clone.

v_call,d_call,clone_size,j_call,cdr3_nt,cdr3_aa
TRBV18,TRBD1,NA,TRBJ2-3,TGTGCCAGCTCACCAAGGGGGCCTACTAGCACAGATACGCAGTATTTT,CASSPRGPTSTDTQYF
TRBV19,TRBD2,NA,TRBJ2-1,TGTGCCAGTAGGGGGTTCGGACTAGCTGGCTACAATGAGCAGTTCTTC,CASRGFGLAGYNEQFF
TRBV3-1/TRBV3-2,NA,NA,TRBJ1-2,TGTGCCAGCAGCTGGAATTTAAACTATGGCTACACCTTC,CASSWNLNYGYTF
TRBV5-1,NA,NA,TRBJ2-5,TGCGCCAGCAGCCCTGAACAGGAGTTGCTGTACCAAGAGACCCAGTACTTC,CASSPEQELLYQETQYF
TRBV29-1,NA,NA,TRBJ2-3,TGCAGCGTTGACACAGATACGCAGTATTTT,CSVDTDTQYF
TRBV9,NA,NA,TRBJ1-2,TGTGCCAGCGGGGATAACTATGGCTACACCTTC,CASGDNYGYTF
TRBV10-3,TRBD1,NA,TRBJ2-2,TGTGCCATCAATGCGGCAGGGGGCACCGGGGAGCTGTTTTTT,CAINAAGGTGELFF
TRBV9,TRBD1,NA,TRBJ1-1,TGTGCCAGCAGCGAACGACAGGGTGAGAGGACTGAAGCTTTCTTT,CASSERQGERTEAFF
TRBV5-5,NA,NA,TRBJ2-3,TGTGCCAGCAGCTTGAGGGGCTCCGACAGGCTGACAGATACGCAGTATTTT,CASSLRGSDRLTDTQYF
TRBV6-5,NA,NA,TRBJ2-5,TGTGCCAGCAGTCAGCCCCAAGAGACCCAGTACTTC,CASSQPQETQYF
TRBV7-3,NA,NA,TRBJ2-3,TGTGCCAGCAGCTTAAGGGGGTCGGTGGGCTCAGGGGCTTTTCATACGCAGTATTTT,CASSLRGSVGSGAFHTQYF
TRBV12-3/TRBV12-4,NA,NA,TRBJ1-1,TGTGCCAGCAGTTTAGGGCAGGCCGGGGAAGCTTTCTTT,CASSLGQAGEAFF
TRBV27,TRBD1,NA,TRBJ1-2,TGTGCCAGCGCCGCCGGGACAGCTTATGGCTACACCTTC,CASAAGTAYGYTF
TRBV7-3,NA,NA,TRBJ2-6,TGTGCCAGCAGCTTATATAGGGAAGGTGGGGCCAACGTCCTGACTTTC,CASSLYREGGANVLTF
TRBV7-9,NA,NA,TRBJ1-2,TGTGCCAGCAGCTTATACGGGAATGGCTACACCTTC,CASSLYGNGYTF
TRBV6-5,TRBD1,NA,TRBJ2-3,TGTGCCAGCCGATTGGGACAGAACACAGATACGCAGTATTTT,CASRLGQNTDTQYF
TRBV9,NA,NA,TRBJ1-1,TGTGCCAGCAGCGTATCCCCGAACACTGAAGCTTTTTTT,CASSVSPNTEAFF
TRBV5-6,NA,NA,TRBJ1-5,TGTGCCAGCAGCCCAGGGTATGGCAATCAGCCCCAGCATTTT,CASSPGYGNQPQHF
TRBV19,NA,NA,TRBJ1-4,TGTGCCAGTAGTCCAAGCATGAATGAAAAACTGTTTTTT,CASSPSMNEKLFF
TRBV9,NA,NA,TRBJ1-3,TGTGCCAGCAGCGTACGTGCAGCGAGCTCTGGAAACACCATATATTTT,CASSVRAASSGNTIYF
TRBV7-9,TRBD1,NA,TRBJ1-2,TGTGCCAGCAGCCCCCCTGGGACAGCTGAGACCTATGGCTACACCTTC,CASSPPGTAETYGYTF
TRBV5-6,NA,NA,TRBJ2-5,TGTGCCAGCAGCGACTATTACCGGGACACTCAAGGGGAGACCCAGTACTTC,CASSDYYRDTQGETQYF
TRBV19,TRBD2,NA,TRBJ2-5,TGTGCCAGTCGATTCATTAGCGGGGGGGAAGAGACCCAGTACTTC,CASRFISGGEETQYF
TRBV24-1,NA,few,TRBJ2-2,TGTGCCACCATGGGCGGGACGAACACCGGGGAGCTGTTTTTT,CATMGGTNTGELFF
TRBV6-6,NA,NA,TRBJ2-1,TGTGCCAGCAAGGGCGGATCCAATGAGCAGTTCTTC,CASKGGSNEQFF
TRBV7-9,NA,NA,TRBJ2-7,TGTGCCAGCAGTTTAGGGTCTTGGGCAGGAAAAGACTACGAGCAGTACTTC,CASSLGSWAGKDYEQYF
TRBV7-2,NA,NA,TRBJ2-7,TGTGCCAGCAGCAGTTCCCGAGCTAGCTCCTACGAGCAGTACTTC,CASSSSRASSYEQYF
TRBV12-2,NA,NA,TRBJ2-5,TGTGCAAGTCGCTTAGACACGGCCCCTAGCGGGAATATAAAAGAGACCCAGTACTTC,CASRLDTAPSGNIKETQYF
TRBV7-9,NA,NA,TRBJ1-4,TGTGCCAGCAGCTTAATGGGAAATGAAAAACTGTTTTTT,CASSLMGNEKLFF
TRBV18,TRBD1,once,TRBJ2-5,TGTGCCAGCTCACCCCTGGGACAGGGGGCGTTGGAGACCCAGTACTTC,CASSPLGQGALETQYF
TRBV5-1,TRBD1,NA,TRBJ2-1,TGCGCCAGCAGCAGGGGGCCATTATCCTTGGGCAATGAGCAGTTCTTC,CASSRGPLSLGNEQFF